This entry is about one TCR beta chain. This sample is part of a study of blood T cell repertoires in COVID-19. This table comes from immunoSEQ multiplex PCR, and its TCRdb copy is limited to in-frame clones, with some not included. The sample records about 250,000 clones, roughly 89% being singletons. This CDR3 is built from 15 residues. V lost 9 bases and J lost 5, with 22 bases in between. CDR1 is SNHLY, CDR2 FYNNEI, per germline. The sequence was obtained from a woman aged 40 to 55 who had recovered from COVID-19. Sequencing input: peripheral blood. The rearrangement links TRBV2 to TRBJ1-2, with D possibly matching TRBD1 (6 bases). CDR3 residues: CARTRGAAMGYGYTF. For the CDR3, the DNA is TGTGCCAGGACTCGGGGGGCAGCGATGGGGTATGGCTACACCTTC.